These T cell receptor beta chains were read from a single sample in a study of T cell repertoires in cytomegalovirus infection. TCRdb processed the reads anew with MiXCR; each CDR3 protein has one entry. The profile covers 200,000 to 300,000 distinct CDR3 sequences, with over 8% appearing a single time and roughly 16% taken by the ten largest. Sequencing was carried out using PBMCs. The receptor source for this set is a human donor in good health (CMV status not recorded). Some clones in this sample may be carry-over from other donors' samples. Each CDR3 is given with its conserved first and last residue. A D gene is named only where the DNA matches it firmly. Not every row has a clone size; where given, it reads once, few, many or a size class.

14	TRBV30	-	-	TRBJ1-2	TGTGCCTGGGAGGGGGAGGGTCTGAGGTATGGCTACACCTTC	CAWEGEGLRYGYTF
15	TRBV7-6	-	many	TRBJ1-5	TGTGCCAGCAGCTTAGTTGGGGGGGGGGTTCAGCCCCAGCATTTT	CASSLVGGGVQPQHF
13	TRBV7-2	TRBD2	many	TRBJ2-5	TGTGCCAGCAGGGGACTAGGCGGCGAGACCCAGTACTTC	CASRGLGGETQYF
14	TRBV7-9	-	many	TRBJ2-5	TGTGCCAGCAGCTTAGATTGGCAGCGAGAGACCCAGTACTTC	CASSLDWQRETQYF
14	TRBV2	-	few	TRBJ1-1	TGTGCCAGCCACTTCCAAGGGCGGAACACTGAAGCTTTCTTT	CASHFQGRNTEAFF
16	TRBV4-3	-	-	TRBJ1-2	TGCGCCAGCAGCCCCGAAGGGAGGGGCTCTAACTATGGCTACACCTTC	CASSPEGRGSNYGYTF
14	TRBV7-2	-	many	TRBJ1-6	TGTGCCAGCAGCTCCGCAGGCGGGGGCGCACCCCTCCACTTT	CASSSAGGGAPLHF
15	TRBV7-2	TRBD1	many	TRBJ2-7	TGTGCCAGCAGCTTAGGGGGACAGGGAACCAACGAGCAGTACTTC	CASSLGGQGTNEQYF
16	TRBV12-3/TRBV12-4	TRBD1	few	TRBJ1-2	TGTGCCAGCAGTTATGGGGGGACAGGGGACCTCTATGGCTACACCTTC	CASSYGGTGDLYGYTF
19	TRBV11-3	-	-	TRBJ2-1	TGTGCCAGCAGCTTAGGATTGGCAGCCCTGAGCGGGCCCTACAATGAGCAGTTCTTC	CASSLGLAALSGPYNEQFF
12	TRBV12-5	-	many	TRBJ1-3	TGTGCTAGTGGCTACACTGGAAACACCATATATTTT	CASGYTGNTIYF
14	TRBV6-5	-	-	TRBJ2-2	TGTGCCAGCAGCCCCTATGAGGCGACCGGGGAGCTGTTTTTT	CASSPYEATGELFF
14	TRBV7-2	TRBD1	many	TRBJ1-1	TGTGCCAGCAGCTTGATGGACAGGACCACTGAAGCTTTCTTT	CASSLMDRTTEAFF
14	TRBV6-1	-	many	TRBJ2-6	TGTGCCAGCAGGACCCTCGCTGGGGCCAACGTCCTGACTTTC	CASRTLAGANVLTF
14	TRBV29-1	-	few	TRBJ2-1	TGCAGCGTCCCAAGGCGGGGGCTCATGGTTGAGCAGTTCTTC	CSVPRRGLMVEQFF
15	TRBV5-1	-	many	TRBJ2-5	TGCGCCAGCAGCTTAGGTGACAGAATCCAAGAGACCCAGTACTTC	CASSLGDRIQETQYF
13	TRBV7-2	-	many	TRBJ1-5	TGTGCCAGCAGCTTAGATGTTCCTCAGCCCCAGCATTTT	CASSLDVPQPQHF
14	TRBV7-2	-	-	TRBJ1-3	TGTGCCAGCAGCGGGGGGGGGCGTGGAAACACCATATATTTT	CASSGGGRGNTIYF
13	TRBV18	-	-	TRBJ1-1	TGTGCCAGCTCACCAGGACAGACTAATGAAGCTTTCTTT	CASSPGQTNEAFF
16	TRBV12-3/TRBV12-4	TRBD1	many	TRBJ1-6	TGTGCCAGCAGTTTAGCATTGACAGGGGGCTCGTCACCCCTCCACTTT	CASSLALTGGSSPLHF
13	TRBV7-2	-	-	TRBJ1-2	TGTGCCAGCAGCTTGAGGGCATTAGGAGGCTACACCTTC	CASSLRALGGYTF
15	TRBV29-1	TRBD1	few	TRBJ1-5	TGCAGCGTTGTGACAGGGGGCTTGGGCAATCAGCCCCAGCATTTT	CSVVTGGLGNQPQHF
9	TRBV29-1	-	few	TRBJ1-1	TGCAGCACAGGCACTGAAGCTTTCTTT	CSTGTEAFF
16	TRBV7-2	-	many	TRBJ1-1	TGTGCCAGCAGCTCGGCGACAGTCGTCATGAACACTGAAGCTTTCTTT	CASSSATVVMNTEAFF
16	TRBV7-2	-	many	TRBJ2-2	TGTGCCAGCAGTCACCTCGGAGGGGGCTCCACCGGGGAGCTGTTTTTT	CASSHLGGGSTGELFF
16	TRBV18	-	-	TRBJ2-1	TGTGCCAGCTCACCACCCGGACAGAGCACCTACAATGAGCAGTTCTTC	CASSPPGQSTYNEQFF
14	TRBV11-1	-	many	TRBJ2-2	TGTGCCAGCAGCTTACTCAGGAACACCGGGGAGCTGTTTTTT	CASSLLRNTGELFF
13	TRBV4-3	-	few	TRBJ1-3	TGCGCCAGCAGCCCCGGGACTCCAAACACCATATATTTT	CASSPGTPNTIYF
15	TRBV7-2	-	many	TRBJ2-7	TGTGCCAGCAGCTCTTGGAGCTTCAGCTCCTACGAGCAGTACTTC	CASSSWSFSSYEQYF
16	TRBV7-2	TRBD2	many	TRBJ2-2	TGTGCCAGCAGCTATGGGCTAGCGGGAGGTACCGGGGAGCTGTTTTTT	CASSYGLAGGTGELFF
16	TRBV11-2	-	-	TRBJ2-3	TGTGCCAGCAGCACCTTCAGGGGGGTGCAGGCAGATACGCAGTATTTT	CASSTFRGVQADTQYF
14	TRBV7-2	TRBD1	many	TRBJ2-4	TGTGCCAGCAGCATACAGGGGAAAAGGGGCATTCAGTACTTC	CASSIQGKRGIQYF
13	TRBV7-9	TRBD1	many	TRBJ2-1	TGTGCCAGCAGCTTAGCGGACAGGAAAGAGCAGTTCTTC	CASSLADRKEQFF
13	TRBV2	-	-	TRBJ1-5	TGTGCCAGCAGTGTACAGAGGAATCAGCCCCAGCATTTT	CASSVQRNQPQHF
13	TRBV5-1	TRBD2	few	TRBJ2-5	TGCGCCAGCAGCTTGGAAGCGGGGGCCACCAAGTACTTC	CASSLEAGATKYF
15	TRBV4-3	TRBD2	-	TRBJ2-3	TGCGCCAGCAGCCAAAGTGGCGGGGGTACAGATACGCAGTATTTT	CASSQSGGGTDTQYF
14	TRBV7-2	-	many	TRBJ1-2	TGTGCCAGCAGCTTAACTCGCGAAATAGCTAGCTACACCTTC	CASSLTREIASYTF
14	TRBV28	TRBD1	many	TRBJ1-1	TGTGCCAGCAGTTCGACAGGGGGCGGGACTGAAGCTTTCTTT	CASSSTGGGTEAFF
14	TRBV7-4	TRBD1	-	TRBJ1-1	TGTGCCAGCAGCTTCGCAGGGGGCCTCACTGAAGCTTTCTTT	CASSFAGGLTEAFF
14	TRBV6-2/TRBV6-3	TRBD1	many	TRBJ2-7	TGTGCCAGCAGTTTACAGGGGAATCTCGACGAGCAGTACTTC	CASSLQGNLDEQYF
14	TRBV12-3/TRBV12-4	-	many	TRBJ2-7	TGTGCCAGCAGTTCGGGACACTTGTCCTACGAGCAGTACTTC	CASSSGHLSYEQYF
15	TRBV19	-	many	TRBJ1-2	TGTGCCAGTAATTTTTTCGGGGGTCTCGACTATGGCTACACCTTC	CASNFFGGLDYGYTF
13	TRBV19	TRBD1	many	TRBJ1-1	TGTGCCAGTAGTAGGGGACAGAGAGCTGAAGCTTTCTTT	CASSRGQRAEAFF
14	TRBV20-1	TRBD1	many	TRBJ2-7	TGCAGTGCTAGACCGGGACAGCCGACTGGCGAGCAGTACTTC	CSARPGQPTGEQYF
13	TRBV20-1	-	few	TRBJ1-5	TGCAGTGCGCCTCAGGGGAGCAATCAGCCCCAGCATTTT	CSAPQGSNQPQHF
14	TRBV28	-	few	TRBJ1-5	TGTGCCAGCAGTTTATCGGCAGTGGAACAGCCCCAGCATTTT	CASSLSAVEQPQHF
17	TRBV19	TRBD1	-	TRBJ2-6	TGTGCCAGTATTGGACAGGGAAGCTTTTCTGGGGCCAACGTCCTGACTTTC	CASIGQGSFSGANVLTF
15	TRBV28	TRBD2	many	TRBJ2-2	TGTGCCAGCAGTTCGGCGGGGGGGAACACCGGGGAGCTGTTTTTT	CASSSAGGNTGELFF
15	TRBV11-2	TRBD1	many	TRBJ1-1	TGTGCCAGCAGCTCCTTGACAGGGGGGAACACTGAAGCTTTCTTT	CASSSLTGGNTEAFF
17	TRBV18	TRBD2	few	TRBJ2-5	TGTGCCAGCTCACCGAAGCCCGGGACTAGCGGGAAGGGGACCCAGTACTTC	CASSPKPGTSGKGTQYF
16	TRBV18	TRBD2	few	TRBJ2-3	TGTGCCAGCTCACAAGTAGCGGGGGGGCCAATGAATACGCAGTATTTT	CASSQVAGGPMNTQYF
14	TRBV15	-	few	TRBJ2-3	TGTGCCACCACCGGGGACTTTAGCACAGATACGCAGTATTTT	CATTGDFSTDTQYF
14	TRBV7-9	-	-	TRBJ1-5	TGTGCCAGCAGCTTAGGAGGGGTGGAACAGCCCCAGCATTTT	CASSLGGVEQPQHF
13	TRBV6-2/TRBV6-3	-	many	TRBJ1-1	TGTGCCAGCAAGTGGCAGGGCGGCACTGAAGCTTTCTTT	CASKWQGGTEAFF